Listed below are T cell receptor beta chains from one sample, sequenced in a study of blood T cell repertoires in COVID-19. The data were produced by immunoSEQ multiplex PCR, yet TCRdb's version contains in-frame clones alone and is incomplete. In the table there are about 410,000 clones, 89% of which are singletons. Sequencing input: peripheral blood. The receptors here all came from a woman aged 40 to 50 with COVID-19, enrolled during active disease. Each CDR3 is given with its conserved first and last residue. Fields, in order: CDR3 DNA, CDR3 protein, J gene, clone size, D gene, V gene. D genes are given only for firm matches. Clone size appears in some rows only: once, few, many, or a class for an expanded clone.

cdr3_nt: TGTGCCAGTAAAGTCAGCGCCGGAGGGATGGTAAAACATTTT
cdr3_aa: CASKVSAGGMVKHF
j_call: TRBJ1-5
clone_size: -
d_call: -
v_call: TRBV19

cdr3_nt: TGTGCCAGCAGCCCTCAGGGGAGGGGTTACAATGAGCAGTTCTTC
cdr3_aa: CASSPQGRGYNEQFF
j_call: TRBJ2-1
clone_size: -
d_call: -
v_call: TRBV7-2

cdr3_nt: TGCAGCGTTAAGACATCCACTAATGAAAAACTGTTTTTT
cdr3_aa: CSVKTSTNEKLFF
j_call: TRBJ1-4
clone_size: -
d_call: -
v_call: TRBV29-1

cdr3_nt: TGTGCCAGCAGCTTAGGCCCACTAACTCCTATAACAACTAACTATGGCTACACCTTC
cdr3_aa: CASSLGPLTPITTNYGYTF
j_call: TRBJ1-2
clone_size: -
d_call: -
v_call: TRBV7-9

cdr3_nt: TGCGCCAGCAGCTTGACGGGGGATGGCAATCAGCCCCAGCATTTT
cdr3_aa: CASSLTGDGNQPQHF
j_call: TRBJ1-5
clone_size: once
d_call: -
v_call: TRBV5-1

cdr3_nt: TGTGCCAGCAGCTTCGGTTCTAACACTGAAGCTTTCTTT
cdr3_aa: CASSFGSNTEAFF
j_call: TRBJ1-1
clone_size: -
d_call: -
v_call: TRBV7-3

cdr3_nt: TGTGCCACCAGCAGAGCAGTCCCTAGCGGGGGACCCAATGAGCAGTTCTTC
cdr3_aa: CATSRAVPSGGPNEQFF
j_call: TRBJ2-1
clone_size: -
d_call: TRBD2
v_call: TRBV15

cdr3_nt: TGTGCCGGCACTCCTTCCAGCGGTGGTTACGAGCAGTACTTC
cdr3_aa: CAGTPSSGGYEQYF
j_call: TRBJ2-7
clone_size: once
d_call: -
v_call: TRBV2

cdr3_nt: TGTGCCAGCAGTTACTCCTTCAGAAGCACAGATACGCAGTATTTT
cdr3_aa: CASSYSFRSTDTQYF
j_call: TRBJ2-3
clone_size: -
d_call: -
v_call: TRBV6-2/TRBV6-3

cdr3_nt: TGCGCCAGCAGCTTGTTACCCCAAGAGGGTCATGAGCAGTTCTTC
cdr3_aa: CASSLLPQEGHEQFF
j_call: TRBJ2-1
clone_size: -
d_call: -
v_call: TRBV5-1

cdr3_nt: TGCGCCAGCAGCTCAAGAGGGGCGGGAGGGGCCTACAATGAGCAGTTCTTC
cdr3_aa: CASSSRGAGGAYNEQFF
j_call: TRBJ2-1
clone_size: -
d_call: TRBD2
v_call: TRBV5-1

cdr3_nt: TGTGCCACCGGAACAGGGTCCGGGGCCAACGTCCTGACTTTC
cdr3_aa: CATGTGSGANVLTF
j_call: TRBJ2-6
clone_size: -
d_call: -
v_call: TRBV18

cdr3_nt: TGTGCCAGCAGTTCCGGACTACCCACAGATACGCAGTATTTT
cdr3_aa: CASSSGLPTDTQYF
j_call: TRBJ2-3
clone_size: -
d_call: -
v_call: TRBV28

cdr3_nt: TGCGCCAGCAGCTTAGCAGGGAACACTGAAGCTTTCTTT
cdr3_aa: CASSLAGNTEAFF
j_call: TRBJ1-1
clone_size: -
d_call: -
v_call: TRBV5-1

cdr3_nt: TGTGCTAGCAGCTTGACAGGGGATTCACCCCTCCACTTT
cdr3_aa: CASSLTGDSPLHF
j_call: TRBJ1-6
clone_size: -
d_call: TRBD1
v_call: TRBV7-7

cdr3_nt: TGTGCCTGGAGTTTCGGACAGGACCCTAGCAATCAGCCCCAGCATTTT
cdr3_aa: CAWSFGQDPSNQPQHF
j_call: TRBJ1-5
clone_size: -
d_call: TRBD1
v_call: TRBV30

cdr3_nt: TGTGCCAGCAGCACCCGGGGGGACACTGAAGCTTTCTTT
cdr3_aa: CASSTRGDTEAFF
j_call: TRBJ1-1
clone_size: -
d_call: -
v_call: TRBV9

cdr3_nt: TGTGCCAGCAGTTTACCCACAGGGGCGGGCGAGCAGTACTTC
cdr3_aa: CASSLPTGAGEQYF
j_call: TRBJ2-7
clone_size: -
d_call: TRBD1
v_call: TRBV28

cdr3_nt: TGTGCCAGCTTTGACAGGGCTCATAATGAAAAACTGTTTTTT
cdr3_aa: CASFDRAHNEKLFF
j_call: TRBJ1-4
clone_size: -
d_call: TRBD1
v_call: TRBV5-4

cdr3_nt: TGTGCCAGCAGTTATGAGACAGGGGGGTTAAGTGGCTACACCTTC
cdr3_aa: CASSYETGGLSGYTF
j_call: TRBJ1-2
clone_size: -
d_call: TRBD1
v_call: TRBV6-6

cdr3_nt: TGTGCCAGCAGTGAGGCCCGCAACTATGGCTACACCTTC
cdr3_aa: CASSEARNYGYTF
j_call: TRBJ1-2
clone_size: -
d_call: -
v_call: TRBV6-1

cdr3_nt: TGTGCCAGCAGCCATTCGGACAGGGAACCTTCTCGGGCCTACGAGCAGTACTTC
cdr3_aa: CASSHSDREPSRAYEQYF
j_call: TRBJ2-7
clone_size: -
d_call: TRBD1
v_call: TRBV14

cdr3_nt: TGCGCCAGCAGCTTGACAGGGCTAAATGAAAAACTGTTTTTT
cdr3_aa: CASSLTGLNEKLFF
j_call: TRBJ1-4
clone_size: -
d_call: -
v_call: TRBV5-1

cdr3_nt: TGCGCCAGCACCCCCGGGTCAGGGGGCTATCGGGACTATGGCTACACCTTC
cdr3_aa: CASTPGSGGYRDYGYTF
j_call: TRBJ1-2
clone_size: -
d_call: TRBD1
v_call: TRBV5-1

cdr3_nt: TGTGCCAGCAGCGGGACAGATCCACCCCTCCACTTT
cdr3_aa: CASSGTDPPLHF
j_call: TRBJ1-6
clone_size: -
d_call: TRBD1
v_call: TRBV7-9

cdr3_nt: TGTGCCAGCACCCCCCAAGGAGGTGGCACAGATACGCAGTATTTT
cdr3_aa: CASTPQGGGTDTQYF
j_call: TRBJ2-3
clone_size: once
d_call: -
v_call: TRBV14

cdr3_nt: TGTGCCAGCCAGACGTGGGGGGATGAAAAACTGTTTTTT
cdr3_aa: CASQTWGDEKLFF
j_call: TRBJ1-4
clone_size: -
d_call: -
v_call: TRBV18

cdr3_nt: TGTGCCAGCAGCTACCCCGACGGACAGGCTGCCCAGTACTTC
cdr3_aa: CASSYPDGQAAQYF
j_call: TRBJ2-7
clone_size: -
d_call: TRBD1
v_call: TRBV7-8

cdr3_nt: TGTGCCAGCAGTTTAGGAGGCCGCGGCAATCAGCCCCAGCATTTT
cdr3_aa: CASSLGGRGNQPQHF
j_call: TRBJ1-5
clone_size: -
d_call: -
v_call: TRBV28

cdr3_nt: TGTGCCAGCAGCAATGAAGCGGGGCCGCGGACCCAGTACTTC
cdr3_aa: CASSNEAGPRTQYF
j_call: TRBJ2-5
clone_size: -
d_call: TRBD2
v_call: TRBV9

cdr3_nt: TGTGCCAGCAGGGCGGGGCAGATCTCCTACAATGAGCAGTTCTTC
cdr3_aa: CASRAGQISYNEQFF
j_call: TRBJ2-1
clone_size: -
d_call: -
v_call: TRBV6-5

cdr3_nt: TGTGCCAGCAGTTTGTATCCTGACAGGGGTGACGAAAAACTGTTTTTT
cdr3_aa: CASSLYPDRGDEKLFF
j_call: TRBJ1-4
clone_size: few
d_call: TRBD1
v_call: TRBV27

cdr3_nt: TGTGCCAGCAGCCAAGCCCGTTGGGGGCAGGACACTGAAGCTTTCTTT
cdr3_aa: CASSQARWGQDTEAFF
j_call: TRBJ1-1
clone_size: -
d_call: -
v_call: TRBV4-2

cdr3_nt: TGTGCCAGCAGCGAAAGCGGGAGGCCTGAGACCCAGTACTTC
cdr3_aa: CASSESGRPETQYF
j_call: TRBJ2-5
clone_size: -
d_call: TRBD2
v_call: TRBV9

cdr3_nt: TGCGCCAGCAGCCCTCGGACAGGGTCGGGCACTGAAGCTTTCTTT
cdr3_aa: CASSPRTGSGTEAFF
j_call: TRBJ1-1
clone_size: -
d_call: TRBD1
v_call: TRBV5-1

cdr3_nt: TGTGCCAGCATTCGGGACAGATCAATTCGGAATCAGCCCCAGCATTTT
cdr3_aa: CASIRDRSIRNQPQHF
j_call: TRBJ1-5
clone_size: -
d_call: TRBD1
v_call: TRBV28

cdr3_nt: TGTGCCAGCAGCTTAGTCTGGAACACCGGGGAGCTGTTTTTT
cdr3_aa: CASSLVWNTGELFF
j_call: TRBJ2-2
clone_size: once
d_call: -
v_call: TRBV7-9

cdr3_nt: TGTGCCAGCAGTTTAAGAGGGGGCTTGACCGGGGAGCTGTTTTTT
cdr3_aa: CASSLRGGLTGELFF
j_call: TRBJ2-2
clone_size: few
d_call: TRBD1
v_call: TRBV28

cdr3_nt: TGTGCCACCAGTGAATCCGGGACAGGGGATCGGAATGAGCAGTTCTTC
cdr3_aa: CATSESGTGDRNEQFF
j_call: TRBJ2-1
clone_size: -
d_call: TRBD1
v_call: TRBV24-1

cdr3_nt: TGTGCCAGCAGTTTAACGGGAGCGGCCCAGCATTTT
cdr3_aa: CASSLTGAAQHF
j_call: TRBJ1-5
clone_size: -
d_call: -
v_call: TRBV28

cdr3_nt: TGCCAAAAGAGGAGCAGCACATCATCTGAAGCTTTCTTT
cdr3_aa: CQKRSSTSSEAFF
j_call: TRBJ1-1
clone_size: -
d_call: -
v_call: TRBV28

cdr3_nt: TGTGCCAGCAGCCCCGGGAGCCGGTCTGGAAACACCATATATTTT
cdr3_aa: CASSPGSRSGNTIYF
j_call: TRBJ1-3
clone_size: -
d_call: -
v_call: TRBV7-9

cdr3_nt: TGTGCCAGCAGCGACCGGACAGGGAATCAGCCCCAGCATTTT
cdr3_aa: CASSDRTGNQPQHF
j_call: TRBJ1-5
clone_size: -
d_call: TRBD1
v_call: TRBV7-2

cdr3_nt: TGCGCCAGCAGCTTGGTTTCGACTAGCGGGAGGCCCCCTACACAAGAGACCCAGTACTTC
cdr3_aa: CASSLVSTSGRPPTQETQYF
j_call: TRBJ2-5
clone_size: -
d_call: TRBD2
v_call: TRBV5-1

cdr3_nt: TGTGCCAGCACCCCGGGCCCTTTCTCGGAGACCCAGTACTTC
cdr3_aa: CASTPGPFSETQYF
j_call: TRBJ2-5
clone_size: once
d_call: -
v_call: TRBV6-2/TRBV6-3